The following is a TCR beta chain sequence with its context. Its antigen is unidentified. The data are from a study of human T cells and chemical hapten exposure. Overall study: Slight volume differences across pooled libraries mainly accounted for varying per-sample TCR yields. Regarding the study as a whole: Donors in the study had alopecia, meaning their immune response may differ from healthy people's.

TCRdb itself ran the RACE reads through MiXCR, one entry per CDR3 protein. In the table there are around 70,000 distinct CDR3 sequences, 11% of which are singletons. The CDR3 is 12 amino acids. In germline, CDR1 is SGHRS, CDR2 YFSETQ. Deletions cut 3 bases from V and 8 bases from J, with 9 bases between. The time point here: patch test 3, about 24 weeks after DPC sensitization. Treatment defined: therapeutic diphenylcyclopropenone sensitization with weekly scalp DPC. This chain joins TRBV5-1 and TRBJ2-1; no definite D call. Sequenced here: whole blood, sampled in connection with sensitization to the hapten diphenylcyclopropenone (DPC). The origin of this receptor is a woman aged 45-65 years with alopecia areata. Some clones in this sample may be carry-over from other donors' samples. CDR3 nucleotides: TGCGCCAGCAGCTCTCGATCGGATGAGCAGTTCTTC. It codes for CASSSRSDEQFF.